The 11 T cell receptor beta chains below all came from one sample that was sequenced in a study of cytomegalovirus exposure and HLA in healthy donors. TCRdb's copy holds only in-frame clones and misses some; the assay was immunoSEQ multiplex PCR. This table holds around 220,000 clones, over 70% found once. The sample was PBMCs. The receptor source for this set is a woman aged 25 to 45 in good health and CMV-seropositive.

The chain has TRBV6-1 and TRBJ1-2; D is unresolved. Germline V gene lookup returns CDR1 MNHNS and CDR2 SASEGT. The CDR3 sequence is 12 residues long. Between the trimmed V and J ends, which lost 8 bases and 0 bases, there was a span of 7 bases. CDR3 protein: CASWRSNYGYTF. The CDR3 DNA reads TGTGCCAGCTGGAGGTCTAACTATGGCTACACCTTC.

This rearrangement joins TRBV18 to TRBJ1-3; D ambiguous. This CDR3 region has 15 residues. Germline CDR1 and CDR2: KGHSH and LQKENI. The V gene lost 3 bases and the J gene lost 0 bases, with 9 bases spanning the gap. Written as DNA, the CDR3 is TGTGCCAGCTCACCGTCTCCTCACTCTGGAAACACCATATATTTT. Translated, it gives CASSPSPHSGNTIYF.

The CDR3 loop reads CASGPQGEAFF. The CDR3 bases are TGTGCTAGTGGCCCGCAGGGTGAAGCTTTCTTT. The rearrangement uses TRBV12-5 and TRBJ1-1; perhaps TRBD1 as D (5 bases). V dropped 6 bases and J dropped 7 bases, with 9 bases sitting between them. The CDR3 has 11 amino acids. Germline V CDR1 and CDR2: LGHNT, FRNRAP. The whole variable domain, remainder taken from reference TRBV12-5 and TRBJ1-1, is DARVTQTPRHKVTEMGQEVTMRCQPILGHNTVFWYRQTMMQGLELLAYFRNRAPLDDSGMPKDRFSAEMPDATLATLKIQPSEPRDSAVYFCASGPQGEAFFGQGTRLTVV.

The chain uses TRBV25-1 and TRBJ2-6; the D is unclear. The V gene's germline CDR1 is MGHDK and CDR2 SYGVNS. CDR3 length: 13 amino acids. V lost 4 bases and J lost 2, with 3 bases in between. In DNA form, the CDR3 reads TGTGCCAGCAGTGTTGCTGGGGCCAACGTCCTGACTTTC. Amino acid sequence: CASSVAGANVLTF.

The chain has TRBV5-1 and TRBJ2-5; 8 bases are shared with TRBD1. The V gene end was trimmed by 4 bases and the J gene end by 0 bases; junction bases not matched to a gene: 5. This CDR3 is built from 15 residues. Germline V gene lookup returns CDR1 SGHRS and CDR2 YFSETQ. CDR3 protein: CASSLDRENQETQYF. In DNA form, the CDR3 reads TGCGCCAGCAGCCTGGACAGGGAAAACCAAGAGACCCAGTACTTC.

The chain has TRBV27 and TRBJ2-1; the D is unclear. V was clipped by 2 bases and J by 8 bases, with 13 bases between them. This CDR3 is 14 amino acids long. Germline V gene data show CDR1 as MNHEY and CDR2 as SMNVEV (reference sequence). The CDR3 sequence is CASSLKYPLHEQFF. The DNA of the CDR3 is TGTGCCAGCAGTTTAAAGTATCCCCTCCATGAGCAGTTCTTC.

This clone was detected once. The V and J genes are TRBV29-1 and TRBJ1-5; the D gene is possibly TRBD1 (5 bases). Deletions cut 6 bases from V and 2 bases from J, with 8 bases between. The CDR3 has 12 residues. The germline CDR1 and CDR2 sequences are SQVTM and ANQGSEA. CDR3 region: CSVQQGNQPQHF. DNA for the CDR3: TGCAGCGTCCAACAGGGCAATCAGCCCCAGCATTTT.

The chain employs TRBV7-8 and TRBJ2-7; D ambiguous. CDR1 and CDR2 from the germline V gene are SGHVS and FQNEAQ. The CDR3 extends over 15 amino acids. Trimming took 2 bases from V and 2 from J, leaving 13 bases between them. The chain's CDR3 is CASSLNQQPTYEQYF. CDR3 bases: TGTGCCAGCAGCTTAAATCAACAGCCTACCTACGAGCAGTACTTC.

The chain is built from TRBV30 and TRBJ2-7; no definite D call. This CDR3 region has 12 residues. Trimming took 0 bases from V and 6 from J, leaving 9 bases between them. The germline V gene encodes CDR1 GTSNPN and CDR2 SVGIG (reference sequence). CDR3 region: CAWSVVHLEQYF. The CDR3 nucleotides are TGTGCCTGGAGTGTAGTGCACCTCGAGCAGTACTTC.

This clone was found a few times. This chain uses TRBV6-6 with TRBJ2-7; D possibly corresponds to TRBD2 (6 bases). Trimming shortened V by 2 bases and J by 1 base, and 9 bases separated the two germline ends. This CDR3 comprises 14 residues. CDR1 and CDR2 from the germline V gene are MNHNY and SVGAGI (reference sequence). The CDR3 DNA is TGTGCCAGCAGTTACGACGGGGGTTCCTACGAGCAGTACTTC. Translating it yields CASSYDGGSYEQYF.

The J gene is TRBJ1-5, the V gene TRBV28, with a tentative D call TRBD1 (6 bases). The CDR3 runs to 17 residues. V lost 7 bases to trimming and J lost 0 bases, with 19 bases between them. Germline assignment: CDR1 MDHEN and CDR2 SYDVKM. The CDR3, as DNA: TGTGCCAGCACCCCCCGGACAGCGGCATATAGCAATCAGCCCCAGCATTTT. Its protein product is CASTPRTAAYSNQPQHF. The full variable domain, with the rest looked up from reference TRBV28 and TRBJ1-5, is DVKVTQSSRYLVKRTGEKVFLECVQDMDHENMFWYRQDPGLGLRLIYFSYDVKMKEKGDIPEGYSVSREKKERFSLILESASTNQTSMYLCASTPRTAAYSNQPQHFGDGTRLSIL.